This TCR beta chain is drawn from a study of shared clonotypes between healthy human individuals. All donors were healthy HIV-negative adults lacking recent acute infections or vaccinations. Some clones are missing from TCRdb's copy, which holds only in-frame ones; the method was immunoSEQ multiplex PCR. The sample has roughly 2,500,000 clones; 93% are singletons. This receptor was obtained from a man between 18 and 29 years old in good health. Some clones in this sample may be carry-over from other donors' samples. The source material was naive CD4+ T cells from PBMCs. Documented subset: CD45RA+ positively selected.

CDR3 sequence: CASSLGQVGPYEQYF. DNA of the CDR3: TGCGCCAGCAGCTTGGGACAGGTCGGGCCTTACGAGCAGTACTTC. The V and J genes are TRBV5-1 and TRBJ2-7; TRBD1 is a possible D gene (6 bases). The length of the CDR3 is 15 residues. V was pared by 0 bases and J by 4 bases, with 14 bases between. Germline CDR1 and CDR2: SGHRS and YFSETQ. Combining the CDR3 with reference TRBV5-1 and TRBJ2-7 gives the whole variable domain KAGVTQTPRYLIKTRGQQVTLSCSPISGHRSVSWYQQTPGQGLQFLFEYFSETQRNKGNFPGRFSGRQFSNSRSEMNVSTLELGDSALYLCASSLGQVGPYEQYFGPGTRLTVT.